These 24 T cell receptor beta chains were sequenced from one sample in a study of lymphopenia after photon versus proton radiotherapy (dated by TCRdb to about 2019). Libraries were made using the immunoSEQ multiplex PCR assay. Drawn from immuneACCESS, this table holds only the in-frame rearrangements with V and J called that TCRdb kept. Clones are partly lost; checked studies trace under half to an unresolved V gene and leave the rest unexplained. This sample has some 55,000 clones in its table, and around four fifths of those were observed once. About 29% of the sample is taken by the ten largest. Sample: peripheral blood, taken from a patient treated with photon-based radiotherapy. The receptors derive from a man in his fifties or sixties with gastric cancer.

This clone was picked up a small number of times. The rearrangement joins TRBV19 to TRBJ2-7, with 9 bases lining up with TRBD1. Trimming removed 4 bases from V and 3 bases from J; junction bases left unmatched: 4. The CDR3 consists of 14 residues. Per the germline V gene, CDR1 is LNHDA and CDR2 is SQIVND (reference sequence). The CDR3 region is CASSTQGANYEQYF. The CDR3 coding sequence is TGTGCCAGTAGTACACAGGGGGCCAACTACGAGCAGTACTTC.

The V call is TRBV6-4, the J call TRBJ2-1; D may be TRBD2 (6 bases). V shed 6 bases and J shed 7 bases, with 22 bases lying between them. Germline-derived CDR1 and CDR2 are MRHNA and SNTAGT. There are 16 residues in the CDR3. In DNA, the CDR3 is TGTGCCAGCAGACCTAGCTCTCGCGGGATCGGAAATGAGCAGTTCTTC. Its translation is CASRPSSRGIGNEQFF.

The rearrangement links TRBV28 to TRBJ2-1; 8 bases are a match to TRBD2. Per the germline V gene, CDR1 is MDHEN and CDR2 is SYDVKM. V lost 2 bases and J lost 2; bases outside the gene matches: 5. This CDR3 contains 16 residues. The CDR3, as DNA: TGTGCCAGCAGTTTAATTGGAGCGGGAGCCTACAATGAGCAGTTCTTC. Translating gives CASSLIGAGAYNEQFF.

V usage is TRBV7-9 and J usage is TRBJ2-1, with D perhaps matching TRBD2 (6 bases). V lost 3 bases and J lost 6, with 15 bases in between. The CDR3 contains 15 residues. The germline V gene has CDR1 SEHNR and CDR2 FQNEAQ (reference sequence). The CDR3 spells CASSFFPGRGNEQFF. CDR3 nucleotide sequence: TGTGCCAGCAGCTTTTTCCCCGGGAGAGGCAATGAGCAGTTCTTC. The full variable domain, with the rest looked up from reference TRBV7-9 and TRBJ2-1, is DTGVSQNPRHKITKRGQNVTFRCDPISEHNRLYWYRQTLGQGPEFLTYFQNEAQLEKSRLLSDRFSAERPKGSFSTLEIQRTEQGDSAMYLCASSFFPGRGNEQFFGPGTRLTVL.

This clone was detected only once. The chain couples TRBV18 to TRBJ2-7; 9 bases agree with TRBD1. The J segment lost 2 bases and the V segment lost 3 bases, leaving 2 bases of the junction unmatched. Germline CDR1 is KGHSH and CDR2 is LQKENI. This CDR3 is 14 amino acids long. CDR3 DNA: TGTGCCAGCTCACCCGGGACAGGGACCTACGAGCAGTACTTC. It is translated as CASSPGTGTYEQYF.

This clone occurred once. The chain links TRBV4-3 to TRBJ2-7; D is unresolved. Germline-derived CDR1 and CDR2 are LGHNA and YSLEER. V shed 4 bases and J shed 3 bases, with 16 bases lying between them. The CDR3 runs to 15 residues. CDR3 nucleotide sequence: TGCGCCAGCAGCCTTACTCTTCTGGACCACTACGAGCAGTACTTC. Translation gives CASSLTLLDHYEQYF.

This chain joins TRBV27 and TRBJ2-2; D unresolved. CDR3 length equals 16 residues. Trimming cost V 1 base and J 5 bases, with 14 bases left between them. Germline values: CDR1 MNHEY, CDR2 SMNVEV (reference sequence). The CDR3 DNA is TGTGCCAGCAGTTTATTAGCAGGAGAGCCTACCGGGGAGCTGTTTTTT. It translates to CASSLLAGEPTGELFF.

This clone was found once. This sequence joins TRBV30 and TRBJ1-2; D gene unclear. The CDR3 extends over 13 amino acids. Germline CDR1 GTSNPN, CDR2 SVGIG (reference sequence). The ends were cut back, 2 bases at V and 0 bases at J, with 7 bases in the middle. CDR3 loop: CAWSKLANYGYTF. CDR3 nucleotide sequence: TGTGCCTGGAGTAAGCTAGCTAACTATGGCTACACCTTC.

This rearrangement joins TRBV6-5 to TRBJ2-7; D is unclear. The CDR3 has 15 amino acids. The germline V and J ends were trimmed by 6 bases and 3 bases, with 18 bases remaining between them. The germline V gene has CDR1 MNHEY and CDR2 SVGAGI. CDR3 sequence reads: CASSPGGTRYYEQYF. The CDR3 DNA reads as TGTGCCAGCAGCCCCGGCGGCACGCGTTACTACGAGCAGTACTTC.

The chain joins TRBV5-1 to TRBJ2-1, with a tentative D call TRBD2 (5 bases). The CDR3 extends over 16 amino acids. Trimming removed 1 base at V and 0 bases at J, with 11 bases between. Germline CDR1 is SGHRS and CDR2 is YFSETQ. CDR3 coding DNA: TGCGCCAGCAGCTTGATCAGCGGTTACTCCTACAATGAGCAGTTCTTC. It yields the protein CASSLISGYSYNEQFF.

The chain joins TRBV7-8 to TRBJ2-7; weak D call: TRBD2 (5 bases). There are 14 residues in the CDR3. V gave up 1 base and J gave up 7 bases, with 14 bases separating them. Germline loops: CDR1 SGHVS, CDR2 FQNEAQ. The CDR3: CASSLVQETGEQYF. The CDR3 nucleotides are TGTGCCAGCAGCTTAGTCCAAGAGACGGGGGAGCAGTACTTC.

The genes are TRBV6-5 and TRBJ1-2; 9 nucleotides agree with TRBD1. With 10 bases clipped from V and 3 bases from J, the junction kept 12 bases outside the gene matches. The CDR3 is 15 residues long. In germline, CDR1 is MNHEY, CDR2 SVGAGI. For the CDR3, the DNA is TGTGCCACCAGGACCGGGACAGGGTTAGACTATGGCTACACCTTC. Its protein product is CATRTGTGLDYGYTF.

This rearrangement joins TRBV7-2 to TRBJ2-2; TRBD1 agrees at 10 bases. The CDR3 covers 15 residues. The germline CDR1 and CDR2 sequences are SGHTA and FQGNSA. Trimming cost V 1 base and J 8 bases; bases outside gene matches: 4. CDR3 DNA: TGTGCCAGCAGCTTAGTGCGGACAGGGGGAGGGGAGCTGTTTTTT. As protein: CASSLVRTGGGELFF.

This chain links TRBV19 with TRBJ2-1; 9 positions agree with TRBD2. There are 16 residues in the CDR3. Germline CDR1 LNHDA, CDR2 SQIVND (reference sequence). Losses at the gene ends were 5 bases for V and 6 bases for J; bases not matched to a gene: 11. CDR3 bases: TGTGCCAGTAGTGCCCGCGGGACTAGCTCCCTCAATGAGCAGTTCTTC. Protein: CASSARGTSSLNEQFF.

This clone was counted once. The V gene is TRBV6-5, the J gene TRBJ2-7, with TRBD1 identical over 7 bases. Losses at the gene ends were 10 bases for V and 2 bases for J; bases not matched to a gene: 11. The CDR3 contains 14 residues. Per germline, CDR1 MNHEY and CDR2 SVGAGI. CDR3 protein: CATKDGQVTYEQYF. DNA of the CDR3: TGTGCCACCAAAGATGGACAGGTAACCTACGAGCAGTACTTC.

This rearrangement joins TRBV29-1 to TRBJ2-1; no definite D call. Germline-derived CDR1 and CDR2 are SQVTM and ANQGSEA. This CDR3 is 16 amino acids long. The V gene lost 4 bases and the J gene lost 0 bases, with 16 bases spanning the gap. CDR3 amino acids: CSVGGLSPVSYNEQFF. CDR3 nucleotides: TGCAGCGTTGGCGGTCTTAGCCCAGTCTCCTACAATGAGCAGTTCTTC.

The V and J genes are TRBV2 and TRBJ2-3; D not certain. The CDR3 sequence is 13 residues long. CDR1 and CDR2 (germline): SNHLY, FYNNEI. V gave up 7 bases and J gave up 7 bases, with 15 bases separating them. The CDR3 sequence is CASTRMGKHTQYF. In nucleotides, the CDR3 is TGTGCCAGCACACGGATGGGGAAGCATACGCAGTATTTT.

This chain uses TRBV6-1 with TRBJ2-1, with 10 bases aligning to TRBD2. Trimming at V came to 4 bases and at J to 9 bases, leaving 6 bases not matched to a gene. The CDR3 runs to 14 residues. Per the germline V gene, CDR1 is MNHNS and CDR2 is SASEGT. The CDR3: CASSALAGVTEQFF. CDR3 coding DNA: TGTGCCAGCAGTGCCCTAGCGGGAGTCACTGAGCAGTTCTTC.

The chain uses TRBV5-6 and TRBJ2-7, with a weak D call TRBD1 (6 bases). Germline CDR1 and CDR2: SGHDT and YYEEEE. The V and J ends lost 2 bases and 2 bases respectively, with 17 bases between them. There are 16 residues in the CDR3. CDR3 sequence: CASSFTTGKGTYEQYF. CDR3 bases: TGTGCCAGCAGCTTTACTACAGGGAAAGGAACCTACGAGCAGTACTTC.

The chain uses TRBV5-1 and TRBJ2-5; D may correspond to TRBD1 or TRBD2 (6 bases each). CDR1 and CDR2 (germline): SGHRS, YFSETQ. CDR3 length: 16 residues. Trimming stripped 5 bases from V and 1 base from J, with 18 bases between. The CDR3 loop is CASSPQSGAPQETQYF. CDR3 in DNA: TGCGCCAGCAGTCCCCAATCGGGGGCTCCCCAAGAGACCCAGTACTTC. Full variable domain (remainder filled in from reference TRBV5-1 and TRBJ2-5): KAGVTQTPRYLIKTRGQQVTLSCSPISGHRSVSWYQQTPGQGLQFLFEYFSETQRNKGNFPGRFSGRQFSNSRSEMNVSTLELGDSALYLCASSPQSGAPQETQYFGPGTRLLVL.

The chain links TRBV4-1 to TRBJ2-5, with D perhaps matching TRBD1 or TRBD2 (6 bases each). Germline CDR1 MGHRA, CDR2 YSYEKL. Trimming stripped 4 bases from V and 5 bases from J, with 17 bases between. The CDR3 loop spans 15 amino acids. The CDR3 region is CASSLLGQGRETQYF. The CDR3 region has the DNA TGCGCCAGCAGCCTTCTAGGGCAGGGGAGGGAGACCCAGTACTTC.

This chain connects TRBV7-2 to TRBJ2-7; TRBD2 aligns across 8 bases. Germline V gene data show CDR1 as SGHTA and CDR2 as FQGNSA. The CDR3 length is 15 residues. With 5 bases clipped from V and 3 bases from J, the junction kept 9 bases outside the gene matches. CDR3 loop: CASSKRAGEGYEQYF. In DNA, the CDR3 is TGTGCCAGCAGCAAAAGAGCGGGAGAAGGCTACGAGCAGTACTTC.

The chain is built from TRBV11-3 and TRBJ2-7, with D uncertain. V lost 1 base and J 3 bases, leaving 7 bases between the germline ends. CDR3 length: 13 amino acids. Germline CDR1 and CDR2: SGHNT and YENEEA. The CDR3 protein is CASSLGINYEQYF. DNA for the CDR3: TGTGCCAGCAGCTTAGGTATAAACTACGAGCAGTACTTC.

The CDR3 DNA reads TGTGCCAGCAGCCAGTACCGGGACAGGCTCTATGGCTACACCTTC. Amino acids: CASSQYRDRLYGYTF. The V gene is TRBV6-1, the J gene TRBJ1-2, with 8 bases matching TRBD1. Trimming cost V 6 bases and J 4 bases; bases outside gene matches: 10. CDR1 is MNHNS, CDR2 SASEGT, per germline. This CDR3 has 15 residues.